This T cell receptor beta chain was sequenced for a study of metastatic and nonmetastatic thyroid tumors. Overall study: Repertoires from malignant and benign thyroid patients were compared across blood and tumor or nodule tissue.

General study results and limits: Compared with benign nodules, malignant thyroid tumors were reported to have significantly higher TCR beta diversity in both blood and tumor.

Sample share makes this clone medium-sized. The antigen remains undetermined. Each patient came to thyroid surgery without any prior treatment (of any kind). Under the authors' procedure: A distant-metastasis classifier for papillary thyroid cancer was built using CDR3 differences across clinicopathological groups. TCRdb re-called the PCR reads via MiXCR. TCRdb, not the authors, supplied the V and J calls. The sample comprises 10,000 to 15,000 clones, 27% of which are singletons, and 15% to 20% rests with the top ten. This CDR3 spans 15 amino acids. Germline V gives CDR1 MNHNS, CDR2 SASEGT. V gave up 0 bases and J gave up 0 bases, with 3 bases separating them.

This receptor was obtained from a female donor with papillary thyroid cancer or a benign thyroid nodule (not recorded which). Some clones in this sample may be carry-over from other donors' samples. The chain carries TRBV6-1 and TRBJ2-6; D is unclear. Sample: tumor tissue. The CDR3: CASSEASSGANVLTF. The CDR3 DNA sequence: TGTGCCAGCAGTGAAGCGAGCTCTGGGGCCAACGTCCTGACTTTC.